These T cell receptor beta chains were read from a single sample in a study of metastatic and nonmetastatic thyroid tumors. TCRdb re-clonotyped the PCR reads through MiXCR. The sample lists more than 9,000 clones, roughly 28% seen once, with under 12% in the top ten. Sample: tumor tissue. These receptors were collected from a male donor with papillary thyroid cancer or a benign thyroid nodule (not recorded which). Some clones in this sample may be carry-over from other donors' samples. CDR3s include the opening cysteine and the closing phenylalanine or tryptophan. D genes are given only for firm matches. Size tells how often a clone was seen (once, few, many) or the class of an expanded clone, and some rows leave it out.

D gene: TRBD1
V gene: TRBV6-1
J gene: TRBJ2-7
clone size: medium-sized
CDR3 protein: CASSPFGGQGAYEQYF
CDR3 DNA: TGTGCCAGCAGCCCCTTCGGGGGACAGGGGGCCTACGAGCAGTACTTC

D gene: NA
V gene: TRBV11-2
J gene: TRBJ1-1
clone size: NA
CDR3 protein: CASSLGQLTDPEAFF
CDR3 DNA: TGTGCCAGCAGCTTAGGGCAGCTAACGGATCCTGAAGCTTTCTTT

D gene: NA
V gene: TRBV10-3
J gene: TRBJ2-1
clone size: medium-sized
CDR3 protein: CAISVRLDYNEQFF
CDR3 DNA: TGTGCCATCAGTGTTAGACTAGACTACAATGAGCAGTTCTTC

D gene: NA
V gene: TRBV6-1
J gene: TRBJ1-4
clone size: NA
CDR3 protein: CASRGNGKLFF
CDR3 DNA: TGTGCCAGCAGGGGGAATGGAAAACTGTTTTTT

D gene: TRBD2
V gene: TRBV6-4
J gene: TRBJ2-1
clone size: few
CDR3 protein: CASSDSSGGANEQFF
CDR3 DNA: TGTGCCAGCAGTGACTCTAGCGGGGGGGCCAATGAGCAGTTCTTC

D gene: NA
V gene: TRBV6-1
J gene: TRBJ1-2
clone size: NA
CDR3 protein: CASSSGSSGVGYTF
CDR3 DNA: TGTGCCAGCAGTTCCGGATCCTCGGGGGTGGGCTACACCTTC

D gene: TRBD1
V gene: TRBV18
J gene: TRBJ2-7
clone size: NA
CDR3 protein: CASSKGQGTVYF
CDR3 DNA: TGTGCCAGCTCAAAAGGACAGGGCACTGTGTACTTC

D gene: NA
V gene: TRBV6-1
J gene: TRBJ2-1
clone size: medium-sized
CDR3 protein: CASDRDGDNEQFF
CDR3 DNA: TGTGCCAGCGACCGGGACGGTGACAATGAGCAGTTCTTC

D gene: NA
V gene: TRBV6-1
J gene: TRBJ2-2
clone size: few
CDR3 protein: CAQCQGGDLFF
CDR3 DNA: TGTGCACAGTGCCAGGGCGGGGATCTGTTTTTT

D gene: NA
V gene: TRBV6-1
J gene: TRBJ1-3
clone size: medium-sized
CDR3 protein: CASSWDKTEFSGNTIYF
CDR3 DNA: TGTGCCAGCAGTTGGGATAAGACAGAATTCTCTGGAAACACCATATATTTT

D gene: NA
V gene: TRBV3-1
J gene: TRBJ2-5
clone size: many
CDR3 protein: CASRQGGTQYF
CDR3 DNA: TGTGCCAGCAGACAGGGAGGGACCCAGTACTTC

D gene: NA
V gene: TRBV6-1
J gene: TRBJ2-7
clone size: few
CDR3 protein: CASSGVSYEQYF
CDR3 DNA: TGTGCCAGCAGTGGGGTTTCCTACGAGCAGTACTTC

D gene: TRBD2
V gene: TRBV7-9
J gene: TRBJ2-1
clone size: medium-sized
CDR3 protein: CASSLGTGGIDNEQFF
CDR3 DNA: TGTGCCAGCAGCTTAGGTACGGGAGGGATCGACAATGAGCAGTTCTTC

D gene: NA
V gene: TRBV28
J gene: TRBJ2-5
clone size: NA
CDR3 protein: CASIPPSVETQYF
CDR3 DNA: TGTGCCAGCATTCCCCCCTCCGTAGAGACCCAGTACTTT

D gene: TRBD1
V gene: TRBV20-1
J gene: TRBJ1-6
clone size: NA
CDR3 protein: CSASDPRQGAYNSPLHF
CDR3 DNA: TGCAGTGCTAGCGATCCCCGGCAGGGGGCGTATAATTCACCCCTCCACTTT

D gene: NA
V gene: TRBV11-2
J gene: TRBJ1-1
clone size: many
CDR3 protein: CASSLGNSGQGKAFF
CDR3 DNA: TGTGCCAGCAGCTTAGGGAATAGTGGGCAGGGTAAAGCTTTCTTT

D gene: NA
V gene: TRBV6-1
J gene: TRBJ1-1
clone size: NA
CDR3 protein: CASIPDGRRAFF
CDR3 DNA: TGTGCCAGCATCCCAGACGGACGGCGGGCTTTCTTT

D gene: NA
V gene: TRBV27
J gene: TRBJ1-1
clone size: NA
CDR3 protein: CASNSLSYLRTNTEAFF
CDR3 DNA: TGTGCCAGCAATTCGCTTTCTTACCTTAGAACGAACACTGAAGCTTTCTTT

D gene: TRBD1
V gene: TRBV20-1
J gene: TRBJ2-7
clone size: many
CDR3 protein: CSARVVGTGVNEQYF
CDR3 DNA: TGCAGTGCTAGAGTAGTAGGGACAGGGGTGAACGAGCAGTACTTC

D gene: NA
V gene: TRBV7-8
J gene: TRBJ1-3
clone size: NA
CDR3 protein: CASSLGHSGNTIYF
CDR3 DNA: TGTGCCAGCAGCTTAGGACACTCTGGAAACACCATATATTTT

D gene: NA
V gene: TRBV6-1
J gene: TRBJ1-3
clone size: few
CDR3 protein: CASKRVSSGSGNTIYF
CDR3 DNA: TGTGCCAGCAAAAGGGTCAGTTCCGGCTCTGGAAACACCATATATTTT

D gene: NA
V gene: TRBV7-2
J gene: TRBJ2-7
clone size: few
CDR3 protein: CASSWEAGGQYF
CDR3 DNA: TGTGCCAGCAGCTGGGAGGCTGGCGGGCAGTACTTC

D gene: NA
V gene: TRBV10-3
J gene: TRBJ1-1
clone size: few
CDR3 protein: CASRVERPNTEAFF
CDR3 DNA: TGTGCCAGCCGTGTCGAACGACCGAACACTGAAGCTTTCTTT

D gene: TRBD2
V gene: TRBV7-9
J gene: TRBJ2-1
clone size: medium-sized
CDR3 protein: CASSSQLAGYNEQFF
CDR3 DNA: TGTGCCAGCTCCTCCCAACTAGCGGGGTACAATGAGCAGTTCTTC

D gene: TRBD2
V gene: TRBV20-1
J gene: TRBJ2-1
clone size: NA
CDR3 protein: CSAREPEAGGNEQFF
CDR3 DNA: TGCAGTGCTAGAGAGCCTGAAGCGGGAGGTAATGAGCAGTTCTTC

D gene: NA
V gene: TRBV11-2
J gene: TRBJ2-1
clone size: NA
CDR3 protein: CASSLSRVIMNEQFF
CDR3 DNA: TGTGCCAGCAGCTTGTCGAGGGTAATAATGAATGAGCAGTTCTTC

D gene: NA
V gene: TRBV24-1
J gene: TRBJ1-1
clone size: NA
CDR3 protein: CATSDPVTEEAFF
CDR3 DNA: TGTGCCACCAGTGACCCGGTTACAGAAGAAGCTTTCTTT

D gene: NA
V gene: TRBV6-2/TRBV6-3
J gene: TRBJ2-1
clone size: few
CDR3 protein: CASSNWEVGNEQFF
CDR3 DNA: TGTGCCAGCAGTAACTGGGAGGTAGGTAATGAGCAGTTCTTC

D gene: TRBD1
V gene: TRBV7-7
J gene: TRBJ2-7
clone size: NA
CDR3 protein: CASSPDRGLYEQYF
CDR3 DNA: TGTGCTAGCAGCCCGGACAGGGGACTCTACGAGCAGTACTTC

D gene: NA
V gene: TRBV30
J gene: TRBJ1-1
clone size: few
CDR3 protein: CASRDKGWTEAFF
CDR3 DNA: TGTGCCTCGAGGGATAAGGGTTGGACTGAAGCTTTCTTT

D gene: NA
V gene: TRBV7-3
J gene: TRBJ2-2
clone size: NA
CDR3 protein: CASSSGSGTGELFF
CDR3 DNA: TGTGCCAGCAGCTCCGGATCGGGCACCGGGGAGCTGTTTTTT

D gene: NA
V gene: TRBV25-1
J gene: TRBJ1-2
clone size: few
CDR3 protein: CASSRTTSHGYTF
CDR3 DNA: TGTGCCAGCTCTCGGACCACTTCACATGGCTACACCTTC

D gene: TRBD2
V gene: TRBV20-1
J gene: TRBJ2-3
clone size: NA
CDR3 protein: CSVSGGQCLTDTQYF
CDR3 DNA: TGCAGTGTTAGCGGGGGACAGTGTCTCACAGATACGCAGTATTTT

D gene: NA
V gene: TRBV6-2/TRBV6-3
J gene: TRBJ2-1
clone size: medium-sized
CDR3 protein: CASRTTSTEQFF
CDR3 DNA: TGTGCCAGCAGAACGACCAGTACTGAGCAGTTCTTC

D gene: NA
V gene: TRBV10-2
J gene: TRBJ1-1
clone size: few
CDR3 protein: CASSESRAGTEAFF
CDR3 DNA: TGCGCCAGCAGTGAGTCTCGGGCCGGCACTGAAGCTTTCTTT

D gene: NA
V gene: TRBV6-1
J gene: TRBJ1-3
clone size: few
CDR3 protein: CASNPVRGAMFGNTIYF
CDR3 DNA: TGTGCCAGCAATCCCGTCCGTGGGGCGATGTTTGGAAACACCATATATTTT

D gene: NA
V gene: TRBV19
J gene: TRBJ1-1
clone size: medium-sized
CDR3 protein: CASSIRARGTMNTEAFF
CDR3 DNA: TGTGCCAGTAGTATACGGGCAAGGGGGACCATGAACACTGAAGCTTTCTTT

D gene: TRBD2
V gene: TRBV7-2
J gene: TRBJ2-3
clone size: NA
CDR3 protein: CASSLARVSGGLTDTQYF
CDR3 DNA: TGTGCCAGCAGCTTAGCAAGAGTGTCGGGGGGGCTCACAGATACGCAGTATTTT

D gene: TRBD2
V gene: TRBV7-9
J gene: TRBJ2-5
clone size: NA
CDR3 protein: CASSPERLSGGMKTQYF
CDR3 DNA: TGTGCCAGCAGCCCAGAACGGCTATCGGGAGGGATGAAGACCCAGTACTTC

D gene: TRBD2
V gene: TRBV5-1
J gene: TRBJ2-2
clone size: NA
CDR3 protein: CASSLAGVNTGELFF
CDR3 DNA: TGCGCCAGCAGCTTAGCGGGAGTAAACACCGGGGAGCTGTTTTTT

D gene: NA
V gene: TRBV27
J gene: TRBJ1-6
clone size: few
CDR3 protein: CASTRANSPLHF
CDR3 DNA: TGTGCCAGCACCAGGGCAAATTCACCCCTCCACTTT

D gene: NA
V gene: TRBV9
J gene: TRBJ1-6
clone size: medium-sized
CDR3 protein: CASSGWNHGSPLHF
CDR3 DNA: TGTGCCAGCAGCGGGTGGAACCATGGTTCACCCCTCCACTTT